The next 8 T cell receptor beta chains were all read from a single sample in a study of OX40 agonist ivuxolimab in advanced cancers. Repertoires were generated with immunoSEQ multiplex PCR, while TCRdb's copy carries only in-frame clones and drops some. The sample shows 50,000 or so clones, around 89% of them seen only once. The sample was CD4+ or CD8+ T cells sorted from blood, taken in a trial of the OX40 agonist ivuxolimab. The receptor set was obtained from an adult with an advanced solid tumor such as melanoma, head and neck, liver or kidney cancer.

The chain links TRBV7-5 to TRBJ2-4; no DNA check was done on the table's D call, TRBD2. TRBV7-5 is noted as a pseudogene. CDR3 length: 14 amino acids. The CDR3 nucleotides read TGTGCCAGAAGCTTCACGGGATTTATCGACATTCAGTACTTC. Its protein product is CARSFTGFIDIQYF.

The rearrangement uses TRBV29-1 and TRBJ2-1, with D maybe TRBD2 (6 bases). CDR1 SQVTM and CDR2 ANQGSEA come from the germline V gene. This CDR3 comprises 14 residues. Trimming shortened V by 5 bases and J by 2 bases, and 13 bases separated the two germline ends. Here the CDR3 reads CSVTGAGTYNEQFF. CDR3 in DNA: TGCAGCGTTACGGGAGCCGGAACCTACAATGAGCAGTTCTTC.

The chain is built from TRBV19 and TRBJ1-1, with D possibly matching TRBD1 (6 bases). Trimming took 7 bases from V and 2 from J, leaving 11 bases between them. CDR1 LNHDA and CDR2 SQIVND come from the germline V gene (reference sequence). The CDR3 extends over 13 amino acids. The DNA of the CDR3 is TGTGCCAGTAAAGAGGGGGTAAACACTGAAGCTTTCTTT. Its translation is CASKEGVNTEAFF.

This clone was detected only a few times. The gene calls are TRBV9 and TRBJ2-7; TRBD2 agrees at 8 bases. The J segment lost 4 bases and the V segment lost 5 bases, leaving 2 bases of the junction unmatched. Germline V lookup: CDR1 SGDLS, CDR2 YYNGEE. This CDR3 is built from 12 residues. Written as DNA, the CDR3 is TGTGCCAGCAGTCCGGGGGGGTACGAGCAGTACTTC. It translates to CASSPGGYEQYF.

The rearrangement links TRBV7-8 to TRBJ1-5; D unresolved. The CDR3 is made up of 17 amino acids. V lost 4 bases and J lost 1, with 17 bases in between. CDR1 and CDR2 (germline): SGHVS, FQNEAQ. The chain's CDR3 is CASSSEDHDSSNQPQHF. The CDR3, as DNA: TGTGCCAGCAGCTCCGAGGACCACGACTCGAGCAATCAGCCCCAGCATTTT.

The V and J genes are TRBV4-1 and TRBJ1-3; D is unclear. The CDR3 totals 14 residues. Germline assignment: CDR1 MGHRA and CDR2 YSYEKL. The V and J ends lost 2 bases and 16 bases respectively, with 21 bases between them. CDR3 in amino acids: CASSQSYIRSVLYF. Here the CDR3 DNA reads TGCGCCAGCAGCCAAAGTTACATTAGGTCAGTTCTTTATTTT.

The genes are TRBV25-1 and TRBJ2-5, with a weak D call TRBD1 (6 bases). CDR3 length: 15 amino acids. CDR1 is MGHDK, CDR2 SYGVNS, per germline. Trimming shortened V by 0 bases and J by 6 bases, and 14 bases separated the two germline ends. CDR3 coding DNA: TGTGCCAGCAGTGAATATCAGGGGTCAATGAAGACCCAGTACTTC. Its protein is CASSEYQGSMKTQYF.

The chain combines TRBV11-2 with TRBJ1-2; 7 bases agree with TRBD1. The junction had 3 bases not matched to a gene; V was cut back by 1 base and J by 4 bases. Germline V lookup: CDR1 SGHAT, CDR2 FQNNGV. The CDR3 contains 14 residues. CDR3 coding DNA: TGTGCCAGCAGCTTAGGGACAGGAAGCTATGGCTACACCTTC. Residues: CASSLGTGSYGYTF.